These 8 T cell receptor beta chains were sequenced from one sample in a study of blood T cell repertoires in COVID-19. Some clones are missing from TCRdb's copy, which holds only in-frame ones; the method was immunoSEQ multiplex PCR. The table records roughly 180,000 clones, about 91% of them present only once. The sample comprised peripheral blood. The receptors stem from a woman between 25 and 40 years old with acute or convalescent COVID-19.

The rearrangement uses TRBV20-1 and TRBJ1-1; D remains ambiguous. CDR1 DFQATT and CDR2 SNEGSKA come from the germline V gene (reference sequence). The CDR3 spans 11 residues. CDR3 sequence reads: CRAIRGTEAFF. CDR3 DNA: TGCAGGGCGATCCGAGGGACTGAAGCTTTCTTT.

The chain carries TRBV19 and TRBJ2-6, with TRBD1 matching 9 bases. This CDR3 comprises 15 residues. From germline, CDR1 is LNHDA and CDR2 SQIVND (reference sequence). Trimming took 6 bases from V and 6 from J; bases not matched to a gene: 6. CDR3 sequence (DNA): TGTGCCAGTAGGGGGGACAGGGTGGAGGCCAACGTCCTGACTTTC. It is translated as CASRGDRVEANVLTF. The whole variable domain, remainder taken from reference TRBV19 and TRBJ2-6, is DGGITQSPKYLFRKEGQNVTLSCEQNLNHDAMYWYRQDPGQGLRLIYYSQIVNDFQKGDIAEGYSVSREKKESFPLTVTSAQKNPTAFYLCASRGDRVEANVLTFGAGSRLTVL.

The chain recombines TRBV12-3 or TRBV12-4 with TRBJ2-3; tentatively, D is TRBD2 (6 bases). V dropped 7 bases and J dropped 3 bases, with 11 bases sitting between them. The CDR3 extends over 13 amino acids. Here the CDR3 DNA reads TGTGCCAGCACGGGGGTAGCGACAGATACGCAGTATTTT. This encodes CASTGVATDTQYF.

J is TRBJ2-3 and V is TRBV5-5, with 7 bases lining up with TRBD2. CDR1 is SGHKS, CDR2 YYEKEE, per germline (reference sequence). The length of the CDR3 is 12 residues. The V gene end was trimmed by 9 bases and the J gene end by 3 bases; junction bases not matched to a gene: 4. CDR3 protein: CATGLVTDTQYF. DNA for the CDR3: TGTGCCACTGGACTAGTAACAGATACGCAGTATTTT. The whole variable domain, filled in from reference TRBV5-5 and TRBJ2-3, reads DAGVTQSPTHLIKTRGQQVTLRCSPISGHKSVSWYQQVLGQGPQFIFQYYEKEERGRGNFPDRFSARQFPNYSSELNVNALLLGDSALYLCATGLVTDTQYFGPGTRLTVL.

The J gene is TRBJ1-1, the V gene TRBV18, with 7 nucleotides matching TRBD1. The V gene's germline CDR1 is KGHSH and CDR2 LQKENI. The CDR3 consists of 15 residues. J gave up 0 bases and V 1 base, and 2 bases lay outside the gene matches. CDR3: CASSPQGAMNTEAFF. The CDR3 DNA follows: TGTGCCAGCTCACCACAGGGGGCTATGAACACTGAAGCTTTCTTT.

This CDR3 reads CASSRDIQETQYF. Written as DNA, the CDR3 is TGTGCCAGCAGCAGGGACATCCAAGAGACCCAGTACTTC. The chain is built from TRBV6-6 and TRBJ2-5; D perhaps matches TRBD1 (6 bases). The V gene lost 6 bases and the J gene lost 1 base, with 9 bases spanning the gap. The germline V gene has CDR1 MNHNY and CDR2 SVGAGI (reference sequence). This CDR3 has 13 residues.

The chain employs TRBV11-2 and TRBJ2-7; TRBD2 aligns across 15 bases. The germline V gene has CDR1 SGHAT and CDR2 FQNNGV. The CDR3 covers 17 residues. V dropped 5 bases and J dropped 0; count of bases not matched to a gene: 5. The CDR3 coding sequence is TGTGCCAGCAGCCTCGGGACTAGCGGGAGGAGCTCCTACGAGCAGTACTTC. It encodes CASSLGTSGRSSYEQYF.

The CDR3 loop reads CASSSHPPFGYF. CDR3 bases: TGTGCCAGCAGCTCACACCCGCCTTTTGGGTATTTT. This chain joins TRBV7-8 and TRBJ2-3, with unresolved D. Looked up from germline, CDR1 is SGHVS and CDR2 is FQNEAQ. The CDR3 contains 12 residues. V was trimmed by 4 bases and J by 14 bases, leaving 16 bases between them. Complete variable domain (other parts from reference TRBV7-8 and TRBJ2-3): GAGVSQSPRYKVAKRGQDVALRCDPISGHVSLFWYQQALGQGPEFLTYFQNEAQLDKSGLPSDRFFAERPEGSVSTLKIQRTQQEDSAVYLCASSSHPPFGYFGPGTRLTVL.